These 5 T cell receptor beta chains originate from one sample sequenced in a study of regulatory T cells in long-lasting Graves disease. Assembly of TCR beta libraries relied on iRepertoire HTBI primers together with Arm-PCR of CDR3 regions. Each CDR3 protein gets one entry after TCRdb re-called the multiplex PCR reads with MiXCR. The sample lists under 300,000 distinct CDR3 sequences, around a sixth occurring once. The time point here: newly diagnosed GD, antithyroid drugs for less than 3 months. The authors made the TCR library using RNA they extracted from PBMCs. The same data also went into a second study, on T cells in Graves' hyperthyroidism and ophthalmopathy.

The material was peripheral blood mononuclear cells (PBMCs), obtained at new diagnosis, from a patient treated with antithyroid drugs. Receptors originate from a woman under 40 with Graves disease.

This clonotype turned up a few times. The junction departs from germline at one end; a sequencing error may be responsible. This rearrangement joins TRBV7-7 to TRBJ2-2; D gene ambiguous. Germline CDR1 and CDR2: SSHAT and FNYEAQ (reference sequence). The length of the CDR3 is 13 residues. Written as DNA, the CDR3 is TGTGCTAGCAGCCCTGACAATACCGGGGAGCTGTTTTTT. This codes for CASSPDNTGELFF.

The sample holds many counts of this clonotype. The genes are TRBV7-9 and TRBJ1-1; D call uncertain. CDR1 is SEHNR, CDR2 FQNEAQ, per germline (reference sequence). Trimming pared 2 bases from V and 7 bases from J, leaving 14 bases between. The CDR3 is made up of 14 amino acids. The CDR3 reads CASSLSATMSEAFF. The CDR3, as DNA: TGTGCCAGCAGCTTATCGGCGACTATGAGTGAAGCTTTCTTT.

This clonotype was observed at least ten times. CDR3 loop: CASSSQGSYEQYF. In nucleotides, the CDR3 is TGTGCCAGCAGCTCGCAGGGATCCTACGAGCAGTACTTC. The chain couples TRBV11-2 to TRBJ2-7, with a weak D call TRBD1 (5 bases). The CDR3 spans 13 residues. Trimming removed 4 bases from V and 1 base from J, with 8 bases in between. The germline CDR1 and CDR2 sequences are SGHAT and FQNNGV.

In the case of this clonotype: A much larger clone lies a single base off, so this may be a read error. This chain uses TRBV2 with TRBJ2-7; D may correspond to TRBD1 or TRBD2 (5 bases each). The V end lost 4 bases, the J end lost 2 bases, and 12 bases lay between the germline ends. In germline, CDR1 is SNHLY, CDR2 FYNNEI. The CDR3 runs to 14 residues. CDR3 protein: CASSASRGAYEQYF. In DNA, the CDR3 is TGTGCCAGCAGTGCCTCGAGGGGAGCCTACGAGCAGTACTTC.

This sequence joins TRBV20-1 and TRBJ1-5; 7 nucleotides line up with TRBD1. Germline CDR1 DFQATT, CDR2 SNEGSKA (reference sequence). The J segment lost 3 bases and the V segment lost 5 bases, leaving 7 bases of the junction unmatched. CDR3 length equals 14 residues. This CDR3 reads CSADTGADNQPQHF. CDR3 nucleotide sequence: TGCAGTGCTGACACAGGGGCAGACAATCAGCCCCAGCATTTT.